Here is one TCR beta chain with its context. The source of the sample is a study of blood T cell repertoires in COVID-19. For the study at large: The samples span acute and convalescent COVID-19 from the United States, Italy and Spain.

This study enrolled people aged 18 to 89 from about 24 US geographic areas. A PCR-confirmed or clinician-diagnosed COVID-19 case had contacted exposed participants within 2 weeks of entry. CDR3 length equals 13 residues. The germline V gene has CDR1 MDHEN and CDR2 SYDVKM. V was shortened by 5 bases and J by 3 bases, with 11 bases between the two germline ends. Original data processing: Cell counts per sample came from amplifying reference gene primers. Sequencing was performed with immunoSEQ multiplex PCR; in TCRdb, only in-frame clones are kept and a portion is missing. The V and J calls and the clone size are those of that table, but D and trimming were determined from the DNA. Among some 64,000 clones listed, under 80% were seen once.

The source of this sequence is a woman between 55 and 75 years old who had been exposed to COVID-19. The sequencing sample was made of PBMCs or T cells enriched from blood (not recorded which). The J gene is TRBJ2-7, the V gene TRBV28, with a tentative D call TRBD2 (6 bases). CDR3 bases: TGTGCCAGCAGTGGATCGGGAGTCTACGAGCAGTACTTC. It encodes CASSGSGVYEQYF.